This entry features one TCR beta chain sequence. V gave up 0 bases and J gave up 4 bases, with 17 bases separating them. The CDR3 runs 17 residues. Germline V lookup: CDR1 LGHNA, CDR2 YSLEER. This specimen belongs to a study of T-cell memory formation after mild COVID-19. Using constant-segment primers, 5'RACE produced TCR alpha and TCR beta cDNA libraries carrying sample barcodes and UMIs. TCRdb called the 5' RACE reads again in MiXCR, with one record for every CDR3 protein. The table lists just over 150,000 distinct CDR3 sequences, less than 40% of them singletons. The sequenced material came from PBMCs or a T cell subset sorted from them (not recorded which). The chain employs TRBV4-3 and TRBJ2-3; D possibly corresponds to TRBD1 (5 bases). This TCR came from an adult woman who had mild COVID-19 (a few samples of this study predate the infection). Cell type and time point are not known. The CDR3 DNA reads TGCGCCAGCAGCCAAGATCTGGGTAGGGGCTACGCAGATACGCAGTATTTT. It codes for CASSQDLGRGYADTQYF.